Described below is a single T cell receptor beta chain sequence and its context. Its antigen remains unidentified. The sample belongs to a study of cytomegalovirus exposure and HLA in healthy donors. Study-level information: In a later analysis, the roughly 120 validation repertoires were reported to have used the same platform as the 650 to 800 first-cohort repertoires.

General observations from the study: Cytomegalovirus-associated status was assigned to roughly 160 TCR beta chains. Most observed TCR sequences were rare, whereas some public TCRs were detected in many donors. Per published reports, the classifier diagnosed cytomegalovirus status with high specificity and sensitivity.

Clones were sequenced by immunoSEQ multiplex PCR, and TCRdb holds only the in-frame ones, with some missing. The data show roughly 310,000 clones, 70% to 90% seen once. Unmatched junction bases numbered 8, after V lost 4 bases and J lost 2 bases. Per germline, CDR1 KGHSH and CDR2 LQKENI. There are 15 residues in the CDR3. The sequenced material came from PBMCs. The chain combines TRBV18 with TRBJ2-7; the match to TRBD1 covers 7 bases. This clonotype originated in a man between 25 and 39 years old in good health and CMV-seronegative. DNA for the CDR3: TGTGCCAGCTCACGCGACAGGGTCCCCCCCTACGAGCAGTACTTC. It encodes CASSRDRVPPYEQYF.